This T cell receptor (beta chain) was observed in a study of blood T cell repertoires in COVID-19 (dated by TCRdb to the early 2020s). Concerning the study at large: Collaborator samples came from the United States, Italy and Spain and covered acute and convalescent phases of COVID-19. The material from the prospective study consisted of cDNA or gDNA derived from T cells, B-cell-depleted T cells, or PBMCs. Deeply sampled blood TCRbeta repertoires from subjects exposed to, actively infected with, or recovered from COVID-19 were included in the dataset. The repertoires were released in a freely available public database intended as a resource for research on the immune response to SARS-CoV-2. Samples were obtained from the ongoing ImmuneRACE study (first 160 participants) and from 1,254 subjects provided by 6 global collaborators. The sample metadata nearly always contained a de-identified subject ID, COVID-19 status, age in years and sex. Where HLA class I and class II types were available, the types were taken from metadata supplied by the sample provider, not from assay-based typing. What the research found in general, with its limitations: Clinical and demographic metadata were provided uncurated, with the amount varying by source and participant.

TCRbeta CDR3 regions were amplified from genomic DNA using the immunoSEQ Assay, a bias-controlled multiplex PCR. The paper's processing steps were these. The number of nucleated cells in each sample was estimated from the amplification of reference gene primers within the assay. To quantify the absolute abundance of each unique TCRbeta CDR3 rearrangement, sequence reads were collapsed and filtered. For each sample, productive Simpson clonality was calculated by taking the square root of Simpson's diversity index across productive rearrangements. Drawn from immuneACCESS, this table holds only the in-frame rearrangements with V and J called that TCRdb kept. Clones are partly lost; checked studies trace under half to an unresolved V gene and leave the rest unexplained. V, J and clone size derive from that table, while D and trimming were established from the DNA sequence. Recorded for this sample are roughly 100,000 clones; 70% to 85% of them occurred a single time. The leading ten clones occupy 9.5% to 10% of the sample.

For this clone: This clone's antigen is unknown. No base-level quality is on record; no much larger clone is a single base apart.

Collaborating institutions collected whole blood in K2EDTA tubes following their own protocols. For TCRbeta analysis, collaborators shipped samples in one of three forms: frozen whole blood, isolated PBMCs, or DNA extracted from either of those sample types. At the junction V is shortened by 5 bases and J by 1 base; bases outside the gene matches: 11. Looking up the germline V gene (reference sequence) yields CDR1 SGHNT and CDR2 YYREEE. The cysteine opens and the phenylalanine closes a CDR3 of 17 amino acids. CDR3 DNA is the only sequence kept; it has 51 bases, read in frame from the first base. The chain is made from TRBV5-4 and TRBJ2-3; 9 central bases correspond to TRBD1. Sequenced material: peripheral blood. This clonotype originated in a man in his fifties or sixties with active or convalescent COVID-19. The bases read TGTGCCAGCAGTCGCACGACAGGGGGGCAGGGCACAGATACGCAGTATTTT. It specifies CASSRTTGGQGTDTQYF.